This T cell receptor (beta chain) was profiled in a study of blood T cell repertoires in COVID-19. Study-level background: The samples span acute and convalescent COVID-19 from the United States, Italy and Spain. T cells, B-cell-depleted T cells, or PBMCs provided the cDNA or gDNA that served as material.

This clone was observed a handful of times. Authors' processing steps: Counts of nucleated cells, estimated from reference gene primer amplification, were obtained. Assay used: immunoSEQ multiplex PCR; TCRdb lists only in-frame clones, some missing. The V and J calls and clone size come from that table; D and trimming were worked out from the DNA. The sample lists 84,000 or so clones, more than 75% occurring once. V was shortened by 5 bases and J by 0 bases, with 10 bases between the two germline ends. The CDR3 extends over 14 amino acids. Germline lookup yields CDR1 MGHRA and CDR2 YSYEKL. The sequence came from a woman aged 80 or over with acute or convalescent COVID-19. The sequenced material came from peripheral blood. The chain uses TRBV4-1 and TRBJ1-1, with D tentatively TRBD1 (5 bases). The CDR3 nucleotides read TGCGCCAGCAGCGACTCGGGGGTGAACACTGAAGCTTTCTTT. Translated, it gives CASSDSGVNTEAFF.